This T cell receptor beta chain was captured by sequencing in a study of beta chain features in type 1 diabetes. Whole-study results and caveats: Over-representation of high TCR-expressing cells was a possible consequence of cDNA sequencing. Shorter templates might be favored by PCR, and equally so in patients and in controls. The similarity of naive, central memory and Treg TCRB repertoires appeared greater among patients than among healthy donors.

A heparinised blood draw that averaged about 100 mL was obtained once from each donor. On this clone itself: Antigen specificity is unknown.

Trimming removed 0 bases from V and 11 bases from J, with 13 bases in between. Germline V gives CDR1 SGHAT, CDR2 FQNNGV. CDR3 length: 13 residues. The sequenced template was cDNA made from the entire isolated RNA. Sequencing was performed with immunoSEQ multiplex PCR; in TCRdb, only in-frame clones are kept and a portion is missing. The data hold 200,000 to 250,000 clones, with over 9.5% observed a single time. This sequence was found in a young woman in good health. The sequenced material came from naive CD4+ T cells from blood. This chain links TRBV11-2 with TRBJ1-1; possibly TRBD1 for D (6 bases). The CDR3 protein is CASSLDPRGFAFF. The CDR3 nucleotides are TGTGCCAGCAGCTTAGATCCCAGGGGATTCGCTTTCTTT.